This T cell receptor (beta chain) was captured in a study of early T cells in non-severe SARS-CoV-2 infection. Overall study: Sequencing of unsorted whole blood was done on bulk RNA, leaving chains unpaired.

TCRdb reprocessed the 5' RACE reads with MiXCR, giving one entry per CDR3 protein. Among more than 90,000 distinct CDR3 sequences listed, 9.5% to 12% were seen once. This clonotype was detected only a few times. This clonotype was sampled from an adult who was a healthcare worker with PCR-confirmed SARS-CoV-2 infection or an uninfected control (not recorded which). The source material was whole blood.

The CDR3 loop reads CASSIGLDRGHYEQYF. CDR3 coding DNA: TGTGCCAGTAGTATAGGACTGGACAGGGGCCACTACGAGCAGTACTTC. The V gene is TRBV19, the J gene TRBJ2-7; 9 nucleotides agree with TRBD1. Germline lookup yields CDR1 LNHDA and CDR2 SQIVND (reference sequence). The CDR3 has 16 residues. Trimming cost V 1 base and J 3 bases; bases outside gene matches: 7. Variable domain in full (rest from reference TRBV19 and TRBJ2-7): DGGITQSPKYLFRKEGQNVTLSCEQNLNHDAMYWYRQDPGQGLRLIYYSQIVNDFQKGDIAEGYSVSREKKESFPLTVTSAQKNPTAFYLCASSIGLDRGHYEQYFGPGTRLTVT.